The 17 T cell receptor beta chains given below trace back to one sample, sequenced in a study of blood T cell repertoires in COVID-19. Clones were read by immunoSEQ multiplex PCR, and TCRdb kept only the in-frame ones, dropping some. The data contain some 260,000 clones, around 80% of them seen just once; the ten biggest clones take up 3.5% to 5%. The sequenced material came from PBMCs or T cells enriched from blood (not recorded which). These receptors came from a man younger than 45 with acute COVID-19.

The V gene is TRBV14, the J gene TRBJ1-4; D is ambiguous. Trimming took 1 base from V and 8 from J, leaving 8 bases between them. CDR1 and CDR2 (germline): SGHDN, FVKESK. This CDR3 is 13 amino acids long. The CDR3 sequence: CASSQVGGEKLFF. CDR3 sequence (DNA): TGTGCCAGCAGCCAAGTCGGAGGCGAAAAACTGTTTTTT.

V gene TRBV5-4 combines with J gene TRBJ2-4; TRBD1 might be the D (6 bases). This CDR3 is 13 amino acids long. CDR1 and CDR2 (germline): SGHNT, YYREEE (reference sequence). The ends were cut back, 4 bases at V and 4 bases at J, with 9 bases in the middle. The CDR3 DNA reads TGTGCCAGCAGCATCGACAGGAAAAACATTCAGTACTTC. Its protein product is CASSIDRKNIQYF.

This clone was recorded a few times. The V call is TRBV28, the J call TRBJ1-1; D is uncertain. Germline loops: CDR1 MDHEN, CDR2 SYDVKM. V was pared by 10 bases and J by 0 bases, with 6 bases between. This CDR3 is built from 11 residues. As DNA, the CDR3 is TGTGCCATTCTTATGAACACTGAAGCTTTCTTT. Translation gives CAILMNTEAFF. Variable domain in full (rest from reference TRBV28 and TRBJ1-1): DVKVTQSSRYLVKRTGEKVFLECVQDMDHENMFWYRQDPGLGLRLIYFSYDVKMKEKGDIPEGYSVSREKKERFSLILESASTNQTSMYLCAILMNTEAFFGQGTRLTVV.

The rearrangement joins TRBV6-4 to TRBJ2-3, with TRBD2 identical over 10 bases. Per the germline V gene, CDR1 is MRHNA and CDR2 is SNTAGT. This CDR3 has 19 residues. The V segment lost 5 bases and the J segment 2 bases; nucleotides outside the gene matches: 16. In DNA, the CDR3 is TGTGCCAGCAGTAACCTAACGGGATTTCTAGCGGGGGTCACAGATACGCAGTATTTT. Its translation: CASSNLTGFLAGVTDTQYF.

This clone was found a few times. The chain couples TRBV9 to TRBJ2-1; D is unresolved. This CDR3 comprises 11 residues. V lost 5 bases and J lost 12, with 12 bases in between. The germline V gene encodes CDR1 SGDLS and CDR2 YYNGEE. The CDR3 sequence is CASSSTFGQFF. CDR3 nucleotides: TGTGCCAGCAGTTCTACTTTCGGGCAGTTCTTC.

A word on this clone: Other DNA sequences of this sample code for an identical CDR3. The chain is built from TRBV11-2 and TRBJ2-5; the D gene is possibly TRBD1 (5 bases). The CDR3 totals 13 residues. V lost 2 bases to trimming and J lost 5 bases, with 9 bases between them. The germline CDR1 and CDR2 sequences are SGHAT and FQNNGV. The CDR3 sequence: CASSLQGLETQYF. As DNA, the CDR3 is TGTGCCAGCAGCTTACAGGGTTTGGAGACCCAGTACTTC. Drawing the rest from reference TRBV11-2 and TRBJ2-5, the complete variable domain is EAGVAQSPRYKIIEKRQSVAFWCNPISGHATLYWYQQILGQGPKLLIQFQNNGVVDDSQLPKDRFSAERLKGVDSTLKIQPAKLEDSAVYLCASSLQGLETQYFGPGTRLLVL.

V usage is TRBV6-2 or TRBV6-3 and J usage is TRBJ2-1; 7 nucleotides match TRBD1. Germline CDR1 reads MNHEY; CDR2 reads SVGEGT. V trimming: 5 bases; J trimming: 1 base; junction bases outside the gene matches: 5. The CDR3 is 15 residues long. The CDR3 DNA reads TGTGCCAGCAGTCGAGAGGACAGGTCCTACAATGAGCAGTTCTTC. Encoded protein: CASSREDRSYNEQFF.

The chain combines TRBV11-2 with TRBJ1-1; D ambiguous. Per germline, CDR1 SGHAT and CDR2 FQNNGV. The V and J ends lost 3 bases and 0 bases respectively, with 8 bases between them. The CDR3 totals 14 residues. The CDR3 sequence: CASSFAGMNTEAFF. The CDR3 DNA follows: TGTGCCAGCAGCTTTGCGGGCATGAACACTGAAGCTTTCTTT.

On this clone itself: Its ends do not fully match the called genes, so a read error is possible. The V call is TRBV5-1, the J call TRBJ2-2; 8 nucleotides line up with TRBD1. The CDR3 is made up of 17 amino acids. CDR1 and CDR2 from the germline V gene are SGHRS and YFSETQ. CDR3 coding DNA: TGTGCCAGCAGCTTGGTGTCAGGGGGCACGAACACCGGGGAGCTGTTTTTT. This translates into CASSLVSGGTNTGELFF.

CDR3 in DNA: TGTGCCAGCTCACCAAAATTGGGAGCCTACGAGCAGTACGTC. Amino acid sequence: CASSPKLGAYEQYV. The chain uses TRBV18 and TRBJ2-7, with D possibly TRBD2 on 5 matching bases. The CDR3 covers 14 residues. From germline, CDR1 is KGHSH and CDR2 LQKENI. The ends were cut back, 2 bases at V and 2 bases at J, with 10 bases in the middle.

The chain has TRBV28 and TRBJ2-5; perhaps TRBD1 as D (5 bases). This CDR3 comprises 15 residues. Germline assignment: CDR1 MDHEN and CDR2 SYDVKM. The V gene lost 7 bases and the J gene lost 0 bases, with 15 bases spanning the gap. In nucleotides, the CDR3 is TGTGCCAGCATCCCCGAAGGGGAATACCAAGAGACCCAGTACTTC. Amino acids: CASIPEGEYQETQYF.

V usage is TRBV28 and J usage is TRBJ1-5; weak D call: TRBD1 (5 bases). The CDR3 covers 16 residues. V gave up 2 bases and J gave up 4 bases, with 15 bases separating them. CDR1 and CDR2 (germline): MDHEN, SYDVKM. The CDR3 reads CASSLEAGSRNQPQHF. DNA of the CDR3: TGTGCCAGCAGTTTAGAGGCAGGGTCTAGGAATCAGCCCCAGCATTTT. The full variable domain, its missing parts supplied by reference TRBV28 and TRBJ1-5, is DVKVTQSSRYLVKRTGEKVFLECVQDMDHENMFWYRQDPGLGLRLIYFSYDVKMKEKGDIPEGYSVSREKKERFSLILESASTNQTSMYLCASSLEAGSRNQPQHFGDGTRLSIL.

The gene calls are TRBV11-2 and TRBJ1-2, with D unclear. Trimming removed 5 bases from V and 8 bases from J, with 12 bases in between. CDR1 is SGHAT, CDR2 FQNNGV, per germline. The CDR3 totals 12 residues. The CDR3 DNA sequence: TGTGCCAGCAGCCCGTTTCCCTTCGGCTACACCTTC. Translated: CASSPFPFGYTF.

This clone was picked up one time. J is TRBJ1-1 and V is TRBV5-6; D uncertain. V gave up 4 bases and J gave up 1 base, with 5 bases separating them. CDR3 length equals 12 residues. Germline lookup yields CDR1 SGHDT and CDR2 YYEEEE. Here the CDR3 reads CASSDKNTEAFF. The CDR3 DNA reads TGTGCCAGCAGCGACAAGAACACTGAAGCTTTCTTT.

This chain joins TRBV11-3 and TRBJ2-1; the match to TRBD2 covers 14 bases. Per the germline V gene, CDR1 is SGHNT and CDR2 is YENEEA. The CDR3 is made up of 19 amino acids. V lost 5 bases and J lost 2; bases outside the gene matches: 11. CDR3 sequence: CASSQGGLAGEGAYNEQFF. The CDR3 region has the DNA TGTGCCAGCAGCCAGGGGGGACTAGCGGGAGAAGGCGCCTACAATGAGCAGTTCTTC.

The chain uses TRBV6-1 and TRBJ2-7; 8 bases are a match to TRBD1. CDR1 is MNHNS and CDR2 is SASEGT in the germline V gene. V lost 3 bases, J lost 2 bases, and 6 bases stayed unmatched. The CDR3 is made up of 15 amino acids. In DNA, the CDR3 is TGTGCCAGCAGTGATCAGGGGGCGCCCGCCTACGAGCAGTACGTC. It encodes CASSDQGAPAYEQYV.

CDR3 sequence reads: CASSIAGTVVTEAFF. The CDR3 bases are TGTGCCAGCAGCATCGCCGGGACAGTGGTCACTGAAGCTTTCTTT. The chain carries TRBV9 and TRBJ1-1, with 7 positions matching TRBD1. After removal of 4 bases from V and 4 bases from J, the junction contained 10 bases not matched to a gene. CDR1 is SGDLS, CDR2 YYNGEE, per germline. CDR3 size: 15 residues.